A single sample is the source of the 6 T cell receptor beta chains below, sequenced in a study of T cell changes during pregnancy in multiple sclerosis. Using immunoSEQ multiplex PCR, the repertoire was profiled, and TCRdb retains in-frame clones only, with some absent. There are about 70,000 clones in the sample; roughly 94% occur only once, and about 0.5% lies in the top ten. The sample in question was peripheral blood, obtained in the third trimester of pregnancy. Receptors originate from a female donor with multiple sclerosis, enrolled in a pregnancy study.

For the CDR3, the DNA is TGCGCCAGCAGCCAAGATCGCTTGGGGGGAAACAATGAGCAGTTCTTC. Amino acid sequence: CASSQDRLGGNNEQFF. The gene calls are TRBV4-3 and TRBJ2-1; a weak D match, TRBD2 (6 bases). The CDR3 spans 16 residues. V was clipped by 0 bases and J by 5 bases, with 14 bases between them. CDR1 LGHNA and CDR2 YSLEER come from the germline V gene.

V usage is TRBV25-1 and J usage is TRBJ1-6; 9 positions match TRBD1. The V and J ends lost 8 bases and 7 bases, in that order; junction bases with no gene match: 6. CDR1 and CDR2 (germline): MGHDK, SYGVNS. There are 14 residues in the CDR3. The CDR3 DNA is TGTGCCAGCTCCGGGACAGGGATAAATTCACCCCTCCACTTT. Amino acids: CASSGTGINSPLHF.

V and J are TRBV29-1 and TRBJ2-2; tentative D call: TRBD1 (6 bases). The CDR3 has 14 amino acids. V lost 5 bases and J 4 bases, leaving 14 bases between the germline ends. CDR1 and CDR2 from the germline V gene are SQVTM and ANQGSEA. The CDR3, as DNA: TGCAGCGTTACTTCAGGGACACCCACCGGGGAGCTGTTTTTT. This translates into CSVTSGTPTGELFF.

J is TRBJ1-2 and V is TRBV6-6; D unclear. With 2 bases removed from V and 0 bases from J, the gap between germline ends came to 10 bases. This CDR3 is built from 15 residues. Germline-derived CDR1 and CDR2 are MNHNY and SVGAGI (reference sequence). The CDR3 nucleotides read TGTGCCAGCAGTTACGGAGAGAGGGCTAACTATGGCTACACCTTC. This codes for CASSYGERANYGYTF.

This chain uses TRBV5-1 with TRBJ2-7, with TRBD2 identical over 9 bases. This CDR3 is built from 15 residues. In germline, CDR1 is SGHRS, CDR2 YFSETQ. Trimming at V came to 0 bases and at J to 2 bases, leaving 3 bases not matched to a gene. This CDR3 is CASSLGASGAYEQYF. Written as DNA, the CDR3 is TGCGCCAGCAGCTTGGGTGCTAGCGGGGCCTACGAGCAGTACTTC.

This clone was detected a few times. V gene TRBV10-3 combines with J gene TRBJ1-5; 9 bases fit TRBD1. There are 14 residues in the CDR3. V shed 6 bases and J 1 base; nucleotides not matched to a gene: 1. From germline, CDR1 is ENHRY and CDR2 SYGVKD. The CDR3 reads CAISDRGSNQPQHF. CDR3 DNA: TGTGCCATCAGCGACAGGGGGAGCAATCAGCCCCAGCATTTT.